This T cell receptor beta chain was recorded in a study of monozygotic twins with inflammatory bowel disease. A 2.5 ml blood sample was drawn per donor. Reanalyzing the 5' RACE reads, TCRdb keeps one entry per CDR3 protein, without DNA. The sample table includes around 450,000 distinct CDR3 sequences. Notes on this clonotype: Its specificity is not known.

Study-wide points: Clonotypes shared with others were fewer in IBD patients than in healthy twins, especially with disease activity.

The receptor was isolated from a human donor with ulcerative colitis or Crohn's disease, or a healthy co-twin of an affected twin (not recorded which). The sequencing sample was made of blood.

The CDR3 here is CASSLLLKGSDTQYF. The chain couples TRBV5-1 to TRBJ2-3. CDR3 length: 15 residues. The germline V gene has CDR1 SGHRS and CDR2 YFSETQ.